The 22 T cell receptor beta chains listed next were all sequenced from one sample in a study of blood T cell repertoires in COVID-19. TCRdb keeps only in-frame clones here, not all; method: immunoSEQ multiplex PCR. The sample has 380,000 or so clones, approximately 86% seen once. Sequenced: PBMCs or T cells enriched from blood (not recorded which). The receptors here all came from a woman in her thirties or forties with acute COVID-19.

This clone came up once. The chain links TRBV27 to TRBJ1-6; D is undetermined. This CDR3 comprises 13 residues. Germline loops: CDR1 MNHEY, CDR2 SMNVEV (reference sequence). V lost 6 bases and J lost 10, with 13 bases in between. CDR3 sequence: CASSPLSRSPLHF. The CDR3, as DNA: TGTGCCAGCAGCCCCCTTAGCCGCTCACCCCTCCACTTT.

The J gene is TRBJ2-7, the V gene TRBV12-3 or TRBV12-4; 8 nucleotides match TRBD1. The CDR3 is made up of 13 amino acids. After removal of 3 bases from V and 5 bases from J, the junction contained 3 bases not matched to a gene. CDR3 protein: CASSLPTGDEQYF. The CDR3 coding sequence is TGTGCCAGCAGTTTGCCGACAGGGGACGAGCAGTACTTC.

This clone was observed a single time. This rearrangement joins TRBV19 to TRBJ1-1, with a possible D match to TRBD1 (5 bases). Germline V gives CDR1 LNHDA, CDR2 SQIVND (reference sequence). This CDR3 is 13 amino acids long. Trimming removed 5 bases at V and 4 bases at J, with 11 bases between. CDR3 coding DNA: TGTGCCAGTAGTTCCCAGGGTACCACTGAAGCTTTCTTT. Its translation is CASSSQGTTEAFF. The complete variable domain, with remaining parts taken from reference TRBV19 and TRBJ1-1, reads DGGITQSPKYLFRKEGQNVTLSCEQNLNHDAMYWYRQDPGQGLRLIYYSQIVNDFQKGDIAEGYSVSREKKESFPLTVTSAQKNPTAFYLCASSSQGTTEAFFGQGTRLTVV.

This clone has a single count. The rearrangement links TRBV7-9 to TRBJ2-2; a possible D gene is TRBD1 (6 bases). The germline CDR1 and CDR2 sequences are SEHNR and FQNEAQ (reference sequence). This CDR3 has 14 residues. V dropped 7 bases and J dropped 6 bases, with 15 bases sitting between them. As DNA, the CDR3 is TGTGCCAGCATCATCTCACAGGGCCCCGGGGAGCTGTTTTTT. The encoded protein is CASIISQGPGELFF.

V and J are TRBV6-6 and TRBJ2-5; 8 nucleotides align to TRBD2. V lost 10 bases, J lost 3 bases, and 7 bases stayed unmatched. The CDR3 consists of 13 residues. The germline V gene has CDR1 MNHNY and CDR2 SVGAGI (reference sequence). CDR3 nucleotide sequence: TGTGCCACCTCTTTTAGCGGGGAAGAGACCCAGTACTTC. It encodes CATSFSGEETQYF.

This chain links TRBV7-8 with TRBJ2-5; 13 nucleotides match TRBD2. Trimming at V came to 5 bases and at J to 1 base, leaving 7 bases not matched to a gene. The CDR3 runs 17 residues. The V gene's germline CDR1 is SGHVS and CDR2 FQNEAQ. The CDR3 DNA follows: TGTGCCAGCAGCCCACCGACTAGCGGGGGGTCCCAAGAGACCCAGTACTTC. This translates into CASSPPTSGGSQETQYF.

The chain joins TRBV24-1 to TRBJ1-1; D unclear. V was clipped by 3 bases and J by 6 bases, with 31 bases between them. There are 20 residues in the CDR3. The V gene's germline CDR1 is KGHDR and CDR2 SFDVKD. CDR3 in amino acids: CATSDLPFYFYGSGEAEAFF. In DNA form, the CDR3 reads TGTGCCACCAGTGATCTCCCGTTCTACTTTTATGGGTCCGGGGAGGCTGAAGCTTTCTTT.

The chain uses TRBV2 and TRBJ1-2, with D maybe TRBD1 (6 bases). This CDR3 is built from 12 residues. The ends were cut back, 5 bases at V and 8 bases at J, with 12 bases in the middle. CDR1 is SNHLY and CDR2 is FYNNEI in the germline V gene. CDR3 protein: CASSWQGNGYTF. CDR3 DNA sequence: TGTGCCAGCAGTTGGCAGGGGAACGGCTACACCTTC.

V usage is TRBV7-8 and J usage is TRBJ2-3, with 8 positions matching TRBD2. The CDR3 sequence is 13 residues long. The V and J ends lost 5 bases and 6 bases, in that order; junction bases with no gene match: 4. Germline CDR1 and CDR2: SGHVS and FQNEAQ. DNA of the CDR3: TGTGCCAGCAGCCCCGGGGGGGCGGATACGCAGTATTTT. Translated, it gives CASSPGGADTQYF.

The rearrangement joins TRBV2 to TRBJ1-2, with 12 nucleotides matching TRBD1. Per germline, CDR1 SNHLY and CDR2 FYNNEI. V lost 5 bases to trimming and J lost 8 bases; unmatched junction nucleotides: 12. CDR3 length: 16 residues. The CDR3 DNA is TGTGCCAGCAGTAGGGACAGGGGGCGTTCATCTATGGGCTACACCTTC. This codes for CASSRDRGRSSMGYTF.

V is TRBV2 and J is TRBJ1-4, with 8 nucleotides matching TRBD1. J was trimmed by 4 bases and V by 6 bases; bases with no gene match: 4. The CDR3 contains 14 residues. Germline CDR1 SNHLY, CDR2 FYNNEI. The CDR3 region has the DNA TGTGCCAGCAGCGGACAGGGTTTTAATGAAAAACTGTTTTTT. Residues: CASSGQGFNEKLFF.

V and J are TRBV30 and TRBJ1-6; D gene unclear. With 2 bases removed from V and 0 bases from J, the gap between germline ends came to 8 bases. Per germline, CDR1 GTSNPN and CDR2 SVGIG (reference sequence). The CDR3 sequence is 15 residues long. The CDR3 spells CAWSLQSSYNSPLHF. The CDR3 DNA is TGTGCCTGGAGTTTACAGAGCTCCTATAATTCACCCCTCCACTTT.

The chain has TRBV6-1 and TRBJ2-5, with 13 nucleotides matching TRBD2. CDR1 is MNHNS and CDR2 is SASEGT in the germline V gene. The CDR3 is 16 amino acids. The junction had 5 bases not matched to a gene; V was cut back by 1 base and J by 6 bases. CDR3: CASSEVGTSGKKTQYF. The CDR3 bases are TGTGCCAGCAGTGAAGTGGGGACTAGCGGGAAAAAGACCCAGTACTTC.

A few counts support this clone. The chain joins TRBV27 to TRBJ1-2; the match to TRBD1 covers 7 bases. The CDR3 is 13 amino acids. V lost 5 bases, J lost 10 bases, and 10 bases stayed unmatched. Per germline, CDR1 MNHEY and CDR2 SMNVEV (reference sequence). CDR3 amino acids: CASSRRGQPDYTF. DNA for the CDR3: TGTGCCAGCAGTCGACGGGGACAGCCGGACTACACCTTC.

V and J are TRBV30 and TRBJ1-6; TRBD1 matches 7 bases. The trim removed 3 bases at V and 7 bases at J, leaving 3 bases unmatched. The CDR3 runs to 13 residues. In germline, CDR1 is GTSNPN, CDR2 SVGIG (reference sequence). The CDR3 loop reads CAWSQTGNSPLHF. In DNA form, the CDR3 reads TGTGCCTGGAGCCAGACAGGGAATTCACCCCTCCACTTT.

This rearrangement joins TRBV4-1 to TRBJ2-7; tentatively, D is TRBD1 (6 bases). The CDR3 is made up of 15 amino acids. V dropped 4 bases and J dropped 3 bases, with 16 bases sitting between them. Germline V gives CDR1 MGHRA, CDR2 YSYEKL. The CDR3 DNA reads as TGCGCCAGCAGCCCGCGCTACAGGGAACACTACGAGCAGTACTTC. This translates into CASSPRYREHYEQYF.

This chain uses TRBV12-5 with TRBJ2-2; D ambiguous. Germline lookup yields CDR1 LGHNT and CDR2 FRNRAP. V was cut by 0 bases and J by 1 base, with 9 bases left in between. The CDR3 contains 16 residues. The CDR3 here is CASGLVLERNTGELFF. CDR3 DNA: TGTGCTAGTGGTTTGGTACTCGAGAGGAACACCGGGGAGCTGTTTTTT.

CDR3 sequence: CASSTPPGASPVSGNTIYF. In nucleotides, the CDR3 is TGTGCCAGTAGTACCCCTCCGGGAGCCTCGCCCGTCTCTGGAAACACCATATATTTT. V is TRBV19 and J is TRBJ1-3; unclear D gene. Looked up from germline, CDR1 is LNHDA and CDR2 is SQIVND (reference sequence). V was shortened by 4 bases and J by 0 bases, with 22 bases between the two germline ends. This CDR3 is built from 19 residues.

The chain has TRBV15 and TRBJ2-3; possibly TRBD2 for D (5 bases). The CDR3 covers 16 residues. V was trimmed by 3 bases and J by 2 bases, leaving 15 bases between them. Per germline, CDR1 LNHNV and CDR2 YYDKDF (reference sequence). CDR3 sequence: CATSRASFLITDTQYF. The CDR3, as DNA: TGTGCCACCAGCAGGGCTAGCTTCCTAATCACAGATACGCAGTATTTT.

The chain carries TRBV7-9 and TRBJ2-3, with 10 positions matching TRBD1. V dropped 7 bases and J dropped 9; count of bases not matched to a gene: 13. This CDR3 is built from 15 residues. Germline V CDR1 and CDR2: SEHNR, FQNEAQ (reference sequence). Here the CDR3 reads CASTYPTGGAETQYF. The CDR3 DNA reads as TGTGCCAGCACCTACCCGACAGGGGGCGCGGAGACGCAGTATTTT.

This chain links TRBV5-6 with TRBJ1-5; D is uncertain. V gave up 0 bases and J gave up 5 bases, with 12 bases separating them. Looked up from germline, CDR1 is SGHDT and CDR2 is YYEEEE. The CDR3 loop spans 15 amino acids. The chain's CDR3 is CASSLARGRDQPQHF. The CDR3 region has the DNA TGTGCCAGCAGCTTGGCCCGAGGGAGAGATCAGCCCCAGCATTTT.

The chain employs TRBV19 and TRBJ1-4; the match to TRBD1 covers 9 bases. With 5 bases clipped from V and 8 bases from J, the junction kept 6 bases outside the gene matches. Germline values: CDR1 LNHDA, CDR2 SQIVND (reference sequence). The CDR3 runs to 14 residues. The CDR3 is CASSWGQGPEKLFF. The CDR3 DNA reads TGTGCCAGTAGTTGGGGACAGGGCCCCGAAAAACTGTTTTTT.